These T cell receptor beta chains were read from a single sample in a study of blood T cell repertoires in COVID-19. Some clones are missing from TCRdb's copy, which holds only in-frame ones; the method was immunoSEQ multiplex PCR. This table has 150,000 or so clones, 86% appearing once. The sequenced sample was peripheral blood. The source of these receptors is a man between 45 and 60 years old with active or convalescent COVID-19. Each CDR3 is given with its conserved first and last residue. The D gene is left open where the match is weak. Expanded clones are given a class, and other clones once, few, many or no size at all.

>NA|NA|TRBV20-1|TRBJ2-6
TGCAGTGCTAGTGTTACCAGGGCTGGGGCCAACGTCCTGACTTTC
CSASVTRAGANVLTF
>TRBD1|NA|TRBV3-1/TRBV3-2|TRBJ1-1
TGTGCCAGCAGCCGAAACCAGGGGGATTTCACTGAAGCTTTCTTT
CASSRNQGDFTEAFF
>TRBD2|NA|TRBV3-1/TRBV3-2|TRBJ2-3
TGTGCCAGCAGCCAAGATCGTTCGGGAGGAGCGCAGTATTTT
CASSQDRSGGAQYF
>NA|NA|TRBV9|TRBJ2-2
TGTGCCAGCAGCTCCCATTTCACCGGGGAGCTGTTTTTT
CASSSHFTGELFF
>NA|NA|TRBV12-3/TRBV12-4|TRBJ1-2
TGTGCCAGCAGCATATCAGGTCTATATGGCTACACCTTC
CASSISGLYGYTF
>NA|few|TRBV21-1|TRBJ2-7
TGTGCCAGCAGCAAAGATGGTTCACTAGCGGGTGCGGCCTACGAGCAGTACTTC
CASSKDGSLAGAAYEQYF
>TRBD1|once|TRBV5-4|TRBJ1-6
TGTGCCAGCAGCTCGGGACAGGGGAATGGTTCACCCCTCCACTTT
CASSSGQGNGSPLHF
>NA|NA|TRBV11-3|TRBJ1-3
TGTGCCAGCAGCTACCGCAGTCGCTCTGGAAACACCATATATTTT
CASSYRSRSGNTIYF
>TRBD2|NA|TRBV6-2/TRBV6-3|TRBJ2-7
TGTGCCAGCAGTCTAGCGGGAGGGCCTGGCGAGCAGTACTTC
CASSLAGGPGEQYF
>TRBD1|NA|TRBV19|TRBJ1-4
TGTGCCAGTAGTCTTCGACAGGGAACTGAAAAACTGTTTTTT
CASSLRQGTEKLFF
>TRBD1|NA|TRBV27|TRBJ1-1
TGTGCCAGCAGTTTAGGCAGGGGGGTCAATGAAGCTTTCTTT
CASSLGRGVNEAFF
>TRBD1|NA|TRBV29-1|TRBJ1-1
TGCAGCGTGGGGACAGGGGTTATGAGCACTGAAGCTTTCTTT
CSVGTGVMSTEAFF
>NA|NA|TRBV6-5|TRBJ2-1
TGTGCCAGCAGACGGACTGTTAACAATGAGCAGTTCTTC
CASRRTVNNEQFF
>NA|NA|TRBV4-1|TRBJ2-1
TGCGCCAGCAGCCCCACAATTCGGAGGAGGGGAGATAATGAGCAGTTCTTC
CASSPTIRRRGDNEQFF
>TRBD1|NA|TRBV11-3|TRBJ1-4
TGTGCCAGCAGCATCCGACAGGGAGGCGAAAAACTGTTTTTT
CASSIRQGGEKLFF
>TRBD1|NA|TRBV5-1|TRBJ2-5
TGCGCCAGCAGCTTCAACCCGGGACAGGGAGAAGAGACCCAGTACTTC
CASSFNPGQGEETQYF
>TRBD1|NA|TRBV11-3|TRBJ1-5
TGTGCCAGCAGCTTAGGGCCAGGGGGATACGCCTATAGCAATCAGCCCCAGCATTTT
CASSLGPGGYAYSNQPQHF
>TRBD2|NA|TRBV30|TRBJ2-2
TGTGCCTGGAGGGGACTAAAGACCGGGGAGCTGTTTTTT
CAWRGLKTGELFF
>NA|NA|TRBV2|TRBJ1-5
TGTGCCAGCAAATACCTGGGGGGAGGGATCAATCAGCCCCAGCATTTT
CASKYLGGGINQPQHF
>NA|NA|TRBV12-2|TRBJ2-7
TGTGCAAGTCGCTGCAACCTTAACCGGGACATTGCCTACGAGCAGTACTTC
CASRCNLNRDIAYEQYF
>TRBD1|NA|TRBV6-5|TRBJ2-1
TGTGCCAGCAGTTATCTGGCCGGGACAGGGGTCGATGAGCAGTTCTTC
CASSYLAGTGVDEQFF
>NA|NA|TRBV4-3|TRBJ1-2
TGCGCCAGCAGCCAAGCTAGGTCGGCGGCGGTAGGCTATGGCTACACCTTC
CASSQARSAAVGYGYTF
>NA|NA|TRBV7-9|TRBJ1-1
TGTGCCAGCAGCCCCGACTCCAACACTGAAGCTTTCTTT
CASSPDSNTEAFF
>NA|NA|TRBV12-5|TRBJ2-1
TGTGCTCCGAAAGGAACAAACGGGACACTGTACAATGAGCAGTTCTTC
CAPKGTNGTLYNEQFF
>NA|once|TRBV6-5|TRBJ1-4
TGTGCCAGCAGTTATGGGCAGGCCGTTGGTAATGAAAAACTGTTTTTT
CASSYGQAVGNEKLFF
>TRBD1|NA|TRBV9|TRBJ1-1
TGTGCCAGCAGCGTATTGACAGGGGGCACTGAAGCTTTCTTT
CASSVLTGGTEAFF
>TRBD1|NA|TRBV7-9|TRBJ2-1
TGTGCCAGCAGCTTAGGGTGGACAGGGGGCAGTCACAATGAGCAGTTCTTC
CASSLGWTGGSHNEQFF
>NA|NA|TRBV27|TRBJ1-2
TGTGCCAGCAGTTTATCGCGGCAGGGCTATGGCTACACCTTC
CASSLSRQGYGYTF
>TRBD2|NA|TRBV15|TRBJ2-3
TGTGCCACCAGCAGAGTACTAGCGGGGGAATCATATACGCAGTATTTT
CATSRVLAGESYTQYF
>NA|NA|TRBV6-2/TRBV6-3|TRBJ1-1
TGTGCCAGCAGTTATCCTGGAGGCACTGAAGCTTTCTTT
CASSYPGGTEAFF
>NA|NA|TRBV2|TRBJ1-5
TGTGCCAGCAGTGTAGGACAAGGAACCAATCAGCCCCAGCATTTT
CASSVGQGTNQPQHF
>NA|NA|TRBV12-1|TRBJ2-3
TGTGCCAGCAGCTTTTTTCTGCGCGACAGGGTAGGCACAGATACGCAGTATTTT
CASSFFLRDRVGTDTQYF
>NA|NA|TRBV3-1/TRBV3-2|TRBJ1-6
TGTGCCAGCAGCTTTAGTGGCCTACAGGGACCCAATTCACCCCTCCACTTT
CASSFSGLQGPNSPLHF
>NA|NA|TRBV21-1|TRBJ2-5
TGTGCCAGCAGCAAAGGTACGGCCACCGGGACAGGGGATTGTTTGTCCCAAGAGACCCAGTACTTC
CASSKGTATGTGDCLSQETQYF
>TRBD1|few|TRBV6-2/TRBV6-3|TRBJ2-7
TGTGCCAGCAGTTACGGGACAGGGGGTTACGAGCAGTACTTC
CASSYGTGGYEQYF
>TRBD1|NA|TRBV2|TRBJ2-7
TGTGCCACCAATAGACAGGGGCCAAACGAGCAGTACTTC
CATNRQGPNEQYF
>NA|NA|TRBV14|TRBJ2-1
TGTGCCAGCAGCCAAATCGGGATTTTGAGCAATGAGCAGTTCTTC
CASSQIGILSNEQFF
>NA|NA|TRBV6-6|TRBJ1-2
TGTGCCAGCAGTAACATGTTTTTTTATGGCTACACCTTC
CASSNMFFYGYTF
>TRBD2|NA|TRBV9|TRBJ2-2
TGTGCCAGCAGCCCCTGGACTAGCGGGAACACCGGGGAGCTGTTTTTT
CASSPWTSGNTGELFF
>NA|NA|TRBV19|TRBJ2-7
TGTGCCAGTAGTACTCGAACAGGGCTTTTGACCTCCTACGAGCAGTACTTC
CASSTRTGLLTSYEQYF
>TRBD1|NA|TRBV7-2|TRBJ1-1
TGTGCCAGCAGCTTAGCGAGGGACAGGCTTCGTTATGTGGCCACTGAAGCTTTCTTT
CASSLARDRLRYVATEAFF
>TRBD2|once|TRBV13|TRBJ2-7
TGTGCCAGCAGCTTGGGGAGGGCGGGGATAACCTACGAGCAGTACTTC
CASSLGRAGITYEQYF
>NA|NA|TRBV29-1|TRBJ1-4
TGCAGCGTTGTAGGACAGACTAATGAAAAACTGTTTTTT
CSVVGQTNEKLFF
>TRBD2|NA|TRBV3-1/TRBV3-2|TRBJ2-3
TGTGCCAGCGGCCGGGGGGGCCGCGGCACAGATACGCAGTATTTT
CASGRGGRGTDTQYF
>TRBD2|NA|TRBV19|TRBJ2-3
TGTGCCAGTAGTTTAGCGGGAAGCCCTAGCACAGATACGCAGTATTTT
CASSLAGSPSTDTQYF